This T cell receptor (beta chain) was identified during a study of spatial heterogeneity in lung cancer. Germline lookup yields CDR1 MNHEY and CDR2 SVGAGI. The V and J ends lost 5 bases and 2 bases respectively, with 15 bases between them. This CDR3 has 15 residues. This clonotype was detected many times. Described time point: sample taken at primary tumor resection. From tumor, nontumor lung or frozen PBMC, whole RNA was taken unsorted for sequencing. Using its own MiXCR run on the 5' RACE reads, TCRdb lists one record per CDR3 protein. Altogether about 38,000 distinct CDR3 sequences are present, 7.5% to 8% being singletons, with the ten largest covering roughly 28%.

This sequence joins TRBV6-5 and TRBJ2-5; a weak D match, TRBD1 (6 bases). This receptor was taken from a male donor with early-stage non-small cell lung cancer. The material was PBMCs, obtained at surgery. The CDR3 is CASSRRGSPQETQYF. The DNA of the CDR3 is TGTGCCAGCAGTAGAAGGGGGTCTCCTCAAGAGACCCAGTACTTC.